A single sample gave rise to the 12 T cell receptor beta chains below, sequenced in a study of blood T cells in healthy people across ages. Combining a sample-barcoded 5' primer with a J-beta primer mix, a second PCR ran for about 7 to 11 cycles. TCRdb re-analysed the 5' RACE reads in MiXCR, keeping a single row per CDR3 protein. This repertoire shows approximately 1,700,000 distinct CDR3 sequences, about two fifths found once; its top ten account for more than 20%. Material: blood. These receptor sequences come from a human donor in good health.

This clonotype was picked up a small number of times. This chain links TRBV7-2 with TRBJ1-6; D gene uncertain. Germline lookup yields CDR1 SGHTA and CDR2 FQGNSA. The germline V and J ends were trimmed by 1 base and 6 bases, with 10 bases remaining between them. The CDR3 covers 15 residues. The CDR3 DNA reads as TGTGCCAGCAGCTTAGAGGGCAGGACTAATTCACCCCTCCACTTT. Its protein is CASSLEGRTNSPLHF.

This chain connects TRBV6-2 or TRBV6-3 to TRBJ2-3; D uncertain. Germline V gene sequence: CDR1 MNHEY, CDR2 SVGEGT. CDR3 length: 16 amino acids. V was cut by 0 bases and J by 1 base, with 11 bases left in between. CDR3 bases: TGTGCCAGCAGTTACTCAGGCGGCTGGGGCACAGATACGCAGTATTTT. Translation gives CASSYSGGWGTDTQYF.

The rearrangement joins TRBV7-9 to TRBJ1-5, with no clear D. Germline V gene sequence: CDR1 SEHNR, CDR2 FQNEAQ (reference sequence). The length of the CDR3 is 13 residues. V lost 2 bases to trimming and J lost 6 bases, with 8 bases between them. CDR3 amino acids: CASSLNPGQPQHF. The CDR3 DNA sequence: TGTGCCAGCAGCTTAAATCCTGGTCAGCCCCAGCATTTT.

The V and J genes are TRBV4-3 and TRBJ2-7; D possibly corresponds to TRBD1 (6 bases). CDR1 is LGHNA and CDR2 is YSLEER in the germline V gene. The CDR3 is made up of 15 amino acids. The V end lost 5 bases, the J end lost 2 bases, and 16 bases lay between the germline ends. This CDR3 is CASSLQHRETYEQYF. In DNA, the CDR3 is TGCGCCAGCAGCTTACAACACAGGGAGACCTACGAGCAGTACTTC.

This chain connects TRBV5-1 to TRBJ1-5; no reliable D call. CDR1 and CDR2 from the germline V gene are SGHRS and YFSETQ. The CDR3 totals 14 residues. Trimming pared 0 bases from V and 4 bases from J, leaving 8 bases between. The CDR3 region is CASSLEHLNQPQHF. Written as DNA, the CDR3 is TGCGCCAGCAGCTTGGAACACTTAAATCAGCCCCAGCATTTT.

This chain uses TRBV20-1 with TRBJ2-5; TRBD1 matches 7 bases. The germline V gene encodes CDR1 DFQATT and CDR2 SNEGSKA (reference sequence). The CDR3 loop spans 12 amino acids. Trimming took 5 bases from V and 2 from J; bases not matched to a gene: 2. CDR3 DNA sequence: TGCAGTGCTTGGGACAGACAAGAGACCCAGTACTTC. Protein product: CSAWDRQETQYF.

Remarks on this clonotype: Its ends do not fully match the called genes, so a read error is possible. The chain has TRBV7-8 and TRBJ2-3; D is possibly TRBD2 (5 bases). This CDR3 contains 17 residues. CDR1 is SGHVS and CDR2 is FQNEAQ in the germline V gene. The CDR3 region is CVSSRRSRTIGEDTQYF. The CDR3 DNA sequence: TGTGTCAGCAGCCGCCGAAGCCGTACCATCGGGGAAGATACGCAGTATTTT. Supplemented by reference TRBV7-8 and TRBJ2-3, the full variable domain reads GAGVSQSPRYKVAKRGQDVALRCDPISGHVSLFWYQQALGQGPEFLTYFQNEAQLDKSGLPSDRFFAERPEGSVSTLKIQRTQQEDSAVYLCVSSRRSRTIGEDTQYFGPGTRLTVL.

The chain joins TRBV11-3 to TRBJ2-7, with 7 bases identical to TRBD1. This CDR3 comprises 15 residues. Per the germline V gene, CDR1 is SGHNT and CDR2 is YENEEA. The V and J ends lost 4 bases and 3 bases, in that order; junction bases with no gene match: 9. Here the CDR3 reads CASSSRDSNFYEQYF. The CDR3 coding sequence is TGTGCCAGCAGCTCCCGGGACAGCAATTTCTACGAGCAGTACTTC.

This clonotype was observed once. CDR3 sequence: CSGGNLKGGSNAFF. The CDR3 DNA sequence: TGCAGCGGGGGAAACCTTAAAGGGGGCAGTAATGCTTTCTTT. The V and J genes are TRBV29-1 and TRBJ1-1, with 7 bases matching TRBD1. V trimming: 7 bases; J trimming: 11 bases; junction bases outside the gene matches: 19. Germline CDR1 SQVTM, CDR2 ANQGSEA. The CDR3 runs 14 residues.

DNA of the CDR3: TGCGCCAGCAGCCACGGGACAGGGGGCATTTCACCCCTCCACTTT. Translated, it gives CASSHGTGGISPLHF. The chain uses TRBV4-3 and TRBJ1-6, with 12 bases aligning to TRBD1. This CDR3 is built from 15 residues. Germline CDR1 LGHNA, CDR2 YSLEER. With 3 bases clipped from V and 9 bases from J, the junction kept 3 bases outside the gene matches.

CDR3 amino acids: CASSQEASGGVEETQYF. CDR3 nucleotides: TGCGCCAGCAGCCAAGAGGCTAGCGGGGGGGTAGAAGAGACCCAGTACTTC. The gene calls are TRBV4-3 and TRBJ2-5; TRBD2 agrees at 12 bases. CDR1 is LGHNA and CDR2 is YSLEER in the germline V gene. V lost 0 bases and J lost 3; bases outside the gene matches: 5. The CDR3 length is 17 residues.

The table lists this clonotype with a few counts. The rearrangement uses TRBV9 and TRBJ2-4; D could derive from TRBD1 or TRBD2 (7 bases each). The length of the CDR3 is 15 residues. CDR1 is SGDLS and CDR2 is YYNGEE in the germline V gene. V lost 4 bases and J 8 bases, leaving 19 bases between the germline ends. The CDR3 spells CASSLGGDRGYIQYF. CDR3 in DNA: TGTGCCAGCAGCCTAGGGGGGGACAGAGGGTACATTCAGTACTTC.